Below, one T cell receptor beta chain is given with its context. Its matching antigen is unknown. The record originates from a study of cytomegalovirus exposure and HLA in healthy donors. Trimming at V came to 5 bases and at J to 2 bases, leaving 5 bases not matched to a gene. Germline loops: CDR1 MNHNS, CDR2 SASEGT. The CDR3 totals 14 residues. Findings of the study overall: It was reported that the classifier diagnosed cytomegalovirus status with high specificity and sensitivity in both the original and validation cohorts.

The PCR was carried out with 60 Vbeta primers and 13 Jbeta primers. Libraries were prepared by immunoSEQ multiplex PCR; TCRdb keeps only in-frame clonotypes and omits some of them. The data show about 140,000 clones, roughly three quarters seen once. The sequence derives from a woman aged 35 to 49 in good health and CMV-seronegative. Sample: PBMCs. V gene TRBV6-1 combines with J gene TRBJ2-7; 8 nucleotides line up with TRBD1. CDR3 nucleotide sequence: TGTGCCAGCAGTCCCCGGACAGGGCCCTACGAGCAGTACTTC. Its protein is CASSPRTGPYEQYF.